This T cell receptor (beta chain) was retrieved from a study of blood T cell repertoires in COVID-19. Study details: From the United States, Italy and Spain came samples of acute and convalescent COVID-19. Sources were T cells, B-cell-depleted T cells, or PBMCs; the material itself was cDNA or gDNA.

CDR3 length: 16 residues. Germline loops: CDR1 SGHNT, CDR2 YYREEE (reference sequence). The V gene lost 0 bases and the J gene lost 0 bases, with 11 bases spanning the gap. Authors' methods: Estimated nucleated cell counts came from reference gene primer amplification. Using immunoSEQ multiplex PCR, the repertoire was profiled, and TCRdb retains in-frame clones only, with some absent. The DNA was the basis for D and trimming; V, J and clone size are from that table. The table shows 200,000 to 250,000 clones, with around three quarters occurring only once. The rearrangement links TRBV5-4 to TRBJ2-3; possibly TRBD1 for D (6 bases). Sequencing was performed on peripheral blood. This sequence was found in a woman between 70 and 85 years old with acute or convalescent COVID-19. CDR3: CASSLDPTGSTDTQYF. Written as DNA, the CDR3 is TGTGCCAGCAGCTTGGACCCGACAGGAAGCACAGATACGCAGTATTTT.